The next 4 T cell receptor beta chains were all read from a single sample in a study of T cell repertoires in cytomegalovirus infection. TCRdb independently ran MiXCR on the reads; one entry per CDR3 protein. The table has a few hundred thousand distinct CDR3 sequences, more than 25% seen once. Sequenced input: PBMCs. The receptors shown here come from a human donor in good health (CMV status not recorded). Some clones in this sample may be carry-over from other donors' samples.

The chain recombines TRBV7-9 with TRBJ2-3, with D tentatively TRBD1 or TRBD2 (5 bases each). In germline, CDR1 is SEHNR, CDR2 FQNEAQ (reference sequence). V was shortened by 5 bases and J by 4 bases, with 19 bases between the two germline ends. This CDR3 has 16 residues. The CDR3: CASSLGRRADADTQYF. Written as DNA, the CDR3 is TGTGCCAGCAGCCTGGGACGTAGAGCTGACGCAGATACGCAGTATTTT.

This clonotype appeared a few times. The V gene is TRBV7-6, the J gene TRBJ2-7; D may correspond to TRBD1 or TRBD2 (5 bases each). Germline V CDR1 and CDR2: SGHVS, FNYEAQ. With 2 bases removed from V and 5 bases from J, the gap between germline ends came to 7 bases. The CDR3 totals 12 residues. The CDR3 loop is CASSLMGHEQYF. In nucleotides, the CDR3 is TGTGCCAGCAGCTTAATGGGACACGAGCAGTACTTC.

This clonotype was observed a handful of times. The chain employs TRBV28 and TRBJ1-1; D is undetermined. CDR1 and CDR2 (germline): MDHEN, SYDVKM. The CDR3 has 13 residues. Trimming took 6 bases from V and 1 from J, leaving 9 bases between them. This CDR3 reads CASSVNRNTEAFF. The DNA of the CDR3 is TGTGCCAGCAGCGTAAACAGGAACACTGAAGCTTTCTTT. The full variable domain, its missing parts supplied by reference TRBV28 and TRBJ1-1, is DVKVTQSSRYLVKRTGEKVFLECVQDMDHENMFWYRQDPGLGLRLIYFSYDVKMKEKGDIPEGYSVSREKKERFSLILESASTNQTSMYLCASSVNRNTEAFFGQGTRLTVV.

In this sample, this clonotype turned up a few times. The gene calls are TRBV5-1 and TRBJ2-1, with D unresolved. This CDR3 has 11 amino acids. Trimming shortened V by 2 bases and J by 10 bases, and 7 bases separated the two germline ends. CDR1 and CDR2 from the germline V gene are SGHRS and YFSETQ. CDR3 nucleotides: TGCGCCAGCAGCTTAATGACCGAGCAGTTCTTC. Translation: CASSLMTEQFF.